The 8 T cell receptor beta chains reported below all come from one sample, sequenced in a study of T cell responses to AZD1222 COVID-19 vaccine. The repertoire was sequenced with immunoSEQ multiplex PCR; TCRdb's copy has only in-frame clones and lacks some. The sample holds around 150,000 clones, 80% to 95% seen once. Here the sequenced sample was peripheral blood, taken 28 days after the second AZD1222 dose. The origin of the receptors is an adult who received the AZD1222 COVID-19 vaccine.

The CDR3 spells CASSKTGTEGYTF. Here the CDR3 DNA reads TGTGCCAGCAGTAAGACCGGGACAGAAGGCTACACCTTC. This rearrangement joins TRBV6-5 to TRBJ1-2, with 7 bases lining up with TRBD1. CDR1 is MNHEY and CDR2 is SVGAGI in the germline V gene. V lost 5 bases and J lost 8; bases outside the gene matches: 8. The CDR3 is made up of 13 amino acids.

V and J are TRBV7-9 and TRBJ1-2; D remains ambiguous. The CDR3 spans 16 residues. Germline V CDR1 and CDR2: SEHNR, FQNEAQ (reference sequence). The germline V and J ends were trimmed by 1 base and 1 base, with 13 bases remaining between them. The CDR3 DNA reads TGTGCCAGCAGCTTAGGCTCAGCTTCTAATAACTATGGCTACACCTTC. Translated, it gives CASSLGSASNNYGYTF.

The V and J genes are TRBV6-6 and TRBJ1-5; D remains unclear. V lost 4 bases, J lost 0 bases, and 13 bases lay in between. Per the germline V gene, CDR1 is MNHNY and CDR2 is SVGAGI (reference sequence). The CDR3 covers 16 residues. The CDR3 DNA follows: TGTGCCAGCAGTTCCCAAGTAGGGCATAGCAATCAGCCCCAGCATTTT. As protein: CASSSQVGHSNQPQHF.

The gene calls are TRBV11-2 and TRBJ2-3; no reliable D call. Looked up from germline, CDR1 is SGHAT and CDR2 is FQNNGV. CDR3 size: 15 residues. Between the trimmed V and J ends, which lost 5 bases and 4 bases, there was a span of 16 bases. CDR3 nucleotides: TGTGCCAGCAGCAGGTCTCCAACTCGGGCAGATACGCAGTATTTT. Translated: CASSRSPTRADTQYF.

This sequence joins TRBV19 and TRBJ1-2; D might be TRBD1 (6 bases). The V end was cut by 7 bases, the J end by 3 bases, with 15 bases between. The CDR3 is 14 residues long. Germline assignment: CDR1 LNHDA and CDR2 SQIVND (reference sequence). CDR3 DNA sequence: TGTGCCAGTAAGGTTGCGGGGGCTTACTATGGCTACACCTTC. This sequence encodes CASKVAGAYYGYTF.

The J gene is TRBJ1-1, the V gene TRBV6-6; 7 positions agree with TRBD1. V shed 2 bases, J shed 7 bases, and the junction held 7 bases outside the gene matches. Germline V gives CDR1 MNHNY, CDR2 SVGAGI (reference sequence). The CDR3 has 14 residues. CDR3 amino acids: CASSYGRGGYEAFF. The DNA of the CDR3 is TGTGCCAGCAGTTACGGCAGGGGGGGGTATGAAGCTTTCTTT.

This rearrangement joins TRBV19 to TRBJ2-1, with D possibly being TRBD1 (6 bases). This CDR3 comprises 14 residues. Germline loops: CDR1 LNHDA, CDR2 SQIVND (reference sequence). The ends were cut back, 7 bases at V and 7 bases at J, with 17 bases in the middle. The CDR3 DNA reads TGTGCCAGTACCACTACCAGAAGGGGGAATGAGCAGTTCTTC. As protein: CASTTTRRGNEQFF. The complete variable domain, with remaining parts taken from reference TRBV19 and TRBJ2-1, reads DGGITQSPKYLFRKEGQNVTLSCEQNLNHDAMYWYRQDPGQGLRLIYYSQIVNDFQKGDIAEGYSVSREKKESFPLTVTSAQKNPTAFYLCASTTTRRGNEQFFGPGTRLTVL.

This sequence joins TRBV12-5 and TRBJ2-2; either TRBD1 or TRBD2 may fit D (5 bases each). The CDR3 totals 15 residues. Germline V gene data show CDR1 as LGHNT and CDR2 as FRNRAP. Trimming left V 6 bases short and J 6 bases short, with 17 bases between. CDR3 loop: CASGTTEGRAGELFF. The CDR3 DNA is TGTGCTAGTGGAACAACCGAGGGGCGCGCCGGGGAGCTGTTTTTT.